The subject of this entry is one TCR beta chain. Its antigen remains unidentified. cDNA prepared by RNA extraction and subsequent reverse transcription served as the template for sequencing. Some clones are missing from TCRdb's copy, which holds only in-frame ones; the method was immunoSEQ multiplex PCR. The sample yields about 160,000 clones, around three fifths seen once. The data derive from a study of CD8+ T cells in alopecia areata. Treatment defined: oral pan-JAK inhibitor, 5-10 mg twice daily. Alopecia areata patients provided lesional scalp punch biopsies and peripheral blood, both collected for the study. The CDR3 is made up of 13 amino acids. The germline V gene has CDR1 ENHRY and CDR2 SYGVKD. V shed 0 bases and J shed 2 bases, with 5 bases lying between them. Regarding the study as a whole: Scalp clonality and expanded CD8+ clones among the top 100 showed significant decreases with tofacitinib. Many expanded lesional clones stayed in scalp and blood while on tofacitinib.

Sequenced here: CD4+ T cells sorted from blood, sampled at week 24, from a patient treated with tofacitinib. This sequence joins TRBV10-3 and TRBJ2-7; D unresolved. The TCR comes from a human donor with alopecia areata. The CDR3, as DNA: TGTGCCATCAGTGAGTCGGGTCCCTACGAGCAGTACTTC. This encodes CAISESGPYEQYF.